This section outlines one T cell receptor (beta chain) sequence together with its context. The antigen is unknown. This sample was taken from a study of T cell repertoires in cytomegalovirus infection. Study-level background: In the study, CMV epitopes included recently identified HLA-C-restricted and well-studied HLA-B-restricted ones. CMV infection and matching HLA type were both indicated by public TCR beta signatures. General observations from the study: CMV-specific HLA-C-restricted TCR beta clonotypes dominated the ex vivo response. There were carriers of CMV plus the relevant HLA, and cumulative public TCR beta family frequency identified them.

Germline-derived CDR1 and CDR2 are MNHEY and SVGAGI. V was cut by 5 bases and J by 3 bases, with 8 bases left in between. This CDR3 comprises 13 residues. One entry per CDR3 protein, called by TCRdb with MiXCR from the reads. The table has hundreds of thousands of distinct CDR3 sequences, approximately 32% seen once. The chain employs TRBV6-5 and TRBJ1-5; D is perhaps TRBD1 (6 bases). The material sequenced was cultured PBMCs, taken from culture after CMV antigen stimulation. The source of this sequence is a human donor in good health (CMV status not recorded). Some clones in this sample may be carry-over from other donors' samples. DNA of the CDR3: TGTGCCAGCAGTCGGACAGACAATCAGCCCCAGCATTTT. This sequence encodes CASSRTDNQPQHF.